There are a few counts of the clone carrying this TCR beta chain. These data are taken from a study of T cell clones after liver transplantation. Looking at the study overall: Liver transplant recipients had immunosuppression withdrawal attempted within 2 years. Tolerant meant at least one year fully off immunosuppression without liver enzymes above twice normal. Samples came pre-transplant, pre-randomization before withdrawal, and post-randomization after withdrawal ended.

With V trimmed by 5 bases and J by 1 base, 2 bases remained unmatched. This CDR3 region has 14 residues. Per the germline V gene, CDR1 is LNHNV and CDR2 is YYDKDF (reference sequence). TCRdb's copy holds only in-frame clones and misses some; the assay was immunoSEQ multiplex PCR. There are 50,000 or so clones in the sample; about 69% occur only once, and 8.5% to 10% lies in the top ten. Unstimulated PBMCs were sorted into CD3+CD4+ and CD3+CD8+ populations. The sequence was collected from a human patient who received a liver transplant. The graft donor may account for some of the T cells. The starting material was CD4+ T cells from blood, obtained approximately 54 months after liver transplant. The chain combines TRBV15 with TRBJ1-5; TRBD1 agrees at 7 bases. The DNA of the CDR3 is TGTGCCACCAGCGGGGGACAGAGCAATCAGCCCCAGCATTTT. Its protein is CATSGGQSNQPQHF.